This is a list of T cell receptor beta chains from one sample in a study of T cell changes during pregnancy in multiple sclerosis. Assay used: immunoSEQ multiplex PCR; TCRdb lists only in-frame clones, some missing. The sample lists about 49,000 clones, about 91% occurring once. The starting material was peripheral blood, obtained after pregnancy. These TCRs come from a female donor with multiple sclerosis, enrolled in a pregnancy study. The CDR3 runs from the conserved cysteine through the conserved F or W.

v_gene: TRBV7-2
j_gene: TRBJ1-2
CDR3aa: CASSPGGQGNYGYTF

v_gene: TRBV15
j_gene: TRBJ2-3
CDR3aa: CATSRDQSKGSYTYF

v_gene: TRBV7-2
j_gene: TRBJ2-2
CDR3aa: CASSPGGATGELFF

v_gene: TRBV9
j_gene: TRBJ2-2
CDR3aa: CASSVEGLNTGELFF

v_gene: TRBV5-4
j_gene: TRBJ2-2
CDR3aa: CASSGARANTGELFF

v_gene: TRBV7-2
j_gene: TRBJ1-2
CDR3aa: CASSPSVGTDGYTF

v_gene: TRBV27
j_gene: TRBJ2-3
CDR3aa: CASSTRGQGARDTQYF

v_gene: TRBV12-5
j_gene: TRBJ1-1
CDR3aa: CASGLPRGGRWAVNTEAFF

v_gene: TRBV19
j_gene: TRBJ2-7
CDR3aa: CASSIDLSRGQYF

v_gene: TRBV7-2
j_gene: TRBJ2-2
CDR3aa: CASSLVGTANTGELFF

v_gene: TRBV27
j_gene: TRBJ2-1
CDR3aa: CASSRASGGINEQFF